Detailed here is one T cell receptor beta chain. Its antigen is currently unknown. TCRdb's table, derived via immunoSEQ multiplex PCR, lists solely in-frame clones and lacks some. Among about 87,000 clones, around nine tenths were seen once, and the ten largest hold about 1.6%. The data were taken from a study of OX40 agonist ivuxolimab in advanced cancers. Study summary: Three partial responders included one hepatocellular carcinoma patient and two cutaneous melanoma patients. Study-wide results and caveats: Certain nonresponding patients likewise had low normalized T-cell clonal expansion. Clonal expansion by week 6 occurred in CD4+ and CD8+ blood T cells (at 0.1 to 3.0 mg/kg). Averaged across samples, CD8+ T cells carried more expanded clones than CD4+ did.

CDR3 length equals 13 residues. Between the trimmed V and J ends, which lost 8 bases and 2 bases, there was a span of 12 bases. The V gene's germline CDR1 is MNHEY and CDR2 SVGAGI. The sequenced sample was CD4+ or CD8+ T cells sorted from blood, obtained in a trial of the OX40 agonist ivuxolimab. The chain is built from TRBV6-5 and TRBJ1-1; D gene unclear. This TCR was sampled from an adult with an advanced solid tumor such as melanoma, head and neck, liver or kidney cancer. The CDR3 here is CASLRAGNTEAFF. The CDR3 DNA sequence: TGTGCCAGCCTACGGGCGGGCAACACTGAAGCTTTCTTT.